The rows below give T cell receptor beta chains drawn from one sample of a study of CD8 T cells in ankylosing spondylitis. TCRdb passed the 5' RACE reads through MiXCR, listing each CDR3 protein once. The sample holds 150,000 to 200,000 distinct CDR3 sequences, approximately 12% seen once. Material for sequencing was blood, either unsorted or a sorted T cell fraction (not recorded which). These receptors were obtained from a female donor with ankylosing spondylitis or in good health (not recorded which). Each CDR3 is given without its conserved first and last residue. D genes are given only for firm matches. Clone size is given for some rows only: seen once, a few or many times, or a class if the clone is expanded.

clone_size	d_call	v_call	j_call	cdr3_aa
many	TRBD1	TRBV6-5	TRBJ1-1	ASSYSAGGYAF
.	TRBD2	TRBV6-1	TRBJ2-3	ASRSSGRTDTQY
many	TRBD2	TRBV3-1	TRBJ2-1	ASSQGGAGAKGQF
many	.	TRBV10-3	TRBJ2-7	AISDSNQGYEQY
.	.	TRBV4-1	TRBJ2-2	ASSPAKLATGELF
many	TRBD1	TRBV5-1	TRBJ2-3	ASSLPGQGEY
many	.	TRBV7-9	TRBJ2-7	ASTRGGLRDEQY
many	.	TRBV7-8	TRBJ1-3	ASLSSGNTIY
few	TRBD1	TRBV11-3	TRBJ2-7	ASRPRGLYEQY
.	TRBD1	TRBV13	TRBJ2-7	ASSLLRTGLSYEQY
.	TRBD2	TRBV2	TRBJ2-2	ASSEASFGRGGLAGGSDTGELF
.	TRBD2	TRBV7-3	TRBJ2-7	ASSTGTSREQY
many	TRBD1	TRBV29-1	TRBJ1-2	SVERSQGGGYT
few	TRBD2	TRBV5-1	TRBJ2-7	ASSLVPSGSSEQY
once	.	TRBV3-1	TRBJ1-2	ASSQDLNLANYGYT
.	TRBD1	TRBV7-2	TRBJ2-7	ASSVMTGSSYEQY
.	.	TRBV7-9	TRBJ1-1	ASSLGSGPTNTEAF